This T cell receptor (beta chain) was retrieved from a study of blood T cells in healthy people across ages. With 3 bases removed from V and 2 bases from J, the gap between germline ends came to 7 bases. The CDR3 loop spans 13 amino acids. Germline V gives CDR1 SGHNT, CDR2 YYREEE (reference sequence). PCR was performed a second time for about 6 to 12 cycles using a sample-barcoded 5' primer and a J-beta primer mix. A single record per CDR3 protein comes from TCRdb applying MiXCR to the 5' RACE reads. The table includes 1,500,000 or so distinct CDR3 sequences, roughly two fifths detected once. The chain employs TRBV5-4 and TRBJ2-3; D is undetermined. The sequenced sample consisted of blood. The source of this sequence is a woman younger than 30 in good health. The CDR3 here is CASSYSNTDTQYF. The CDR3 DNA sequence: TGTGCCAGCAGCTACTCAAACACAGATACGCAGTATTTT.